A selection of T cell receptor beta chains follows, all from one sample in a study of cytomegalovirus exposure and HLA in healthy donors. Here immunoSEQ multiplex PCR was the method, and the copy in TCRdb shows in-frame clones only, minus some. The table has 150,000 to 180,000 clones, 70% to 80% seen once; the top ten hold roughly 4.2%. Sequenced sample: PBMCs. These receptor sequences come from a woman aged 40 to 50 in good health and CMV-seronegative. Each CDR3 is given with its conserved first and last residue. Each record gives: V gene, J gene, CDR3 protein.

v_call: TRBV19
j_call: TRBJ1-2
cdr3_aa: CASALGGMMDGYTF

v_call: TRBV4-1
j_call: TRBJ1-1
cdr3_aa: CASSQESPLVAGSTEAFF

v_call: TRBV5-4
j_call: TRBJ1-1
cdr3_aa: CASSSKTGITEAFF

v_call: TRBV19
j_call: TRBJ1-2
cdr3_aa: CASSPLGTLQTNYGYTF

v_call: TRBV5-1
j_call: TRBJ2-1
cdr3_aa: CASSLDRGQNEQFF

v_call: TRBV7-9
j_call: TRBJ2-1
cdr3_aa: CDSGLEQRNEQFF

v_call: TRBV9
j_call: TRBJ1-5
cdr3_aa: CASSVEPRGGFQFQHF

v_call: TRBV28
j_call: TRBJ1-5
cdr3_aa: CAGAGVDRGNQPQHF

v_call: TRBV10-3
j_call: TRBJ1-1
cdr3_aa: CAITLDGNTEAFF

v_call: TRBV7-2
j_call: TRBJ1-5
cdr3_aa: CASTYGGADQPQHF

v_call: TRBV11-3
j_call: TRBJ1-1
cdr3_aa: CASSYRTNTEAFF

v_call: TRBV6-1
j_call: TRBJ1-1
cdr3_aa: CASHGYRGTEAFF

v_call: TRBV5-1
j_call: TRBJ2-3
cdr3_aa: CASSPTASVSTDTQYF

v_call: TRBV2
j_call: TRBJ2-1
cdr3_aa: CASTFRDSSFGNEQFF

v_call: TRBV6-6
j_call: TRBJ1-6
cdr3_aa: CASSLGTGGNSPLHF

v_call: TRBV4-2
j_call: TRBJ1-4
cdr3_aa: CASRPTATTTNEKLFF

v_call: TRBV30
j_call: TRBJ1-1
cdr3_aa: CAWSSGGRTEAFF

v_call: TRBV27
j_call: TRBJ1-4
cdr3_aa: CASSRDRANEKLFF

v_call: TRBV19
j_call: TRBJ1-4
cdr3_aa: CASSMVRQGVNEKLFF

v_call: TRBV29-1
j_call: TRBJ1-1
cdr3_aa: CSPESSDRANTEAFF

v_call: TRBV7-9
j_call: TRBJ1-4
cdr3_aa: CASSFYLGQGDEKLFF

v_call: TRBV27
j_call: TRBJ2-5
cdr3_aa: CASSSPPLEETQYF

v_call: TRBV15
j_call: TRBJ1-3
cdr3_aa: CATSRDPGNTIYF

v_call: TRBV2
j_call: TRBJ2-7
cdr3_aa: CASTTGREQYF

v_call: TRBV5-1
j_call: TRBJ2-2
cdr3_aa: CASSLVGGANTGELFF

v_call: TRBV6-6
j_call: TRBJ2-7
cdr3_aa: CASRGRSGQGYEQYF

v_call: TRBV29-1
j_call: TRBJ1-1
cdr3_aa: CSVPWGLVAFF

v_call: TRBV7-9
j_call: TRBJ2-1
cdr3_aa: CASSFLPPGIANHLEQFF

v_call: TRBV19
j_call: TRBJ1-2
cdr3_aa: CASSIIGGSAGGYTF

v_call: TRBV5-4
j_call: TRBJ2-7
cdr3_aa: CASSLLPTYEQYF

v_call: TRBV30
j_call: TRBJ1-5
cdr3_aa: CAWSSGWDQPQHF

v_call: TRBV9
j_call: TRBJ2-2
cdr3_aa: CASSVMARGAGNTGELFF

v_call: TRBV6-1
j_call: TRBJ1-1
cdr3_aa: CASSGSVIMNTEAFF

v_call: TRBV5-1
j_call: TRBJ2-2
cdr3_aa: CASSLDPVAGELFF

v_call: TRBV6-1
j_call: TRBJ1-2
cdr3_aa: CASSEGSGLPHYGYTF

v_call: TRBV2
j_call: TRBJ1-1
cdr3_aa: CASSEGLPGNTEAFF

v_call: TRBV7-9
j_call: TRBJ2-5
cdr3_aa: CASSLTGYEVGETQYF

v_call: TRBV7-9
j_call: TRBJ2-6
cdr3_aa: CASSPHTGAPGANVLTF

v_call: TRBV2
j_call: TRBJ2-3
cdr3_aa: CASRTSYTDTQYF

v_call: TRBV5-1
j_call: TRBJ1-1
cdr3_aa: CASRVEGNTEAFF

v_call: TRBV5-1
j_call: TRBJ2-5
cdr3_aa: CASSLWAGGALADQETQYF

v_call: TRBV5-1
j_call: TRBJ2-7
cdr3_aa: CASQGWDEQYF

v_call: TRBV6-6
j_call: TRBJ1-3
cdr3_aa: CASTSKRQGVNTIYF

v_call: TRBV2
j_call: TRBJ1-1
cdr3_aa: CASRTGGNTEAFF

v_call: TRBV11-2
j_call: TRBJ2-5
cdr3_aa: CASSLALGRGGAETQYF

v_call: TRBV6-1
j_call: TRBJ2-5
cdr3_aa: CASRGTGEETQYF

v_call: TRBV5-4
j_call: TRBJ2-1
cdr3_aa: CASSTLLSGSLGEQFF

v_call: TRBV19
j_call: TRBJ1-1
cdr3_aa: CASSRRGQGGVEAFF

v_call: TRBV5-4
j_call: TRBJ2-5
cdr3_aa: CASSLRGTETQYF

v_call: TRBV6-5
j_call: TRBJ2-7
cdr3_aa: CASRGQGESEQYF

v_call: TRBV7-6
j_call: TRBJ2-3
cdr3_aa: CASSLQRGFTDTQYF

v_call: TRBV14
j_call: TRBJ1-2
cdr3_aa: CASSRLGAASGYTF

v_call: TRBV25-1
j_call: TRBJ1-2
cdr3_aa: CASSALRTGGNYGYTF

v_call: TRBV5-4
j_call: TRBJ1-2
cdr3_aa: CASSLAAGWSGGYTF